This T cell receptor beta chain was found in a study of blood T cell repertoires in COVID-19. Overall study: The origin of the acute and convalescent COVID-19 samples was the United States, Italy and Spain.

CDR3 length: 15 residues. Germline values: CDR1 MNHEY, CDR2 SMNVEV (reference sequence). V lost 6 bases to trimming and J lost 2 bases; unmatched junction nucleotides: 5. Some clones are missing from TCRdb's copy, which holds only in-frame ones; the method was immunoSEQ multiplex PCR. The repertoire has 45,000 or so clones, around 86% of them found once; the top ten carry less than 5.5%. The chain carries TRBV27 and TRBJ2-1; 9 nucleotides align to TRBD1. This receptor was obtained from a man in his forties with active COVID-19. The source material was peripheral blood. The CDR3 reads CASRGDRGAYNEQFF. CDR3 DNA sequence: TGTGCCAGCAGGGGTGACAGGGGGGCCTACAATGAGCAGTTCTTC.